Presented here are 15 T cell receptor beta chains from one specimen sequenced in a study of OX40 agonist ivuxolimab in advanced cancers. The repertoire was sequenced with immunoSEQ multiplex PCR; TCRdb's copy has only in-frame clones and lacks some. The sample lists some 50,000 clones, about 90% seen once, with around 3.4% in the top ten. The material sequenced was CD4+ or CD8+ T cells sorted from blood, taken in a trial of the OX40 agonist ivuxolimab. The receptor set was obtained from an adult with an advanced solid tumor such as melanoma, head and neck, liver or kidney cancer.

The V call is TRBV27, the J call TRBJ1-2; 9 bases are a match to TRBD1. V was clipped by 5 bases and J by 1 base; unmatched bases: 8. CDR3 size: 16 residues. Germline values: CDR1 MNHEY, CDR2 SMNVEV (reference sequence). CDR3 sequence reads: CASSPGTGTINYGYTF. In DNA, the CDR3 is TGTGCCAGCAGTCCGGGGACAGGGACTATTAACTATGGCTACACCTTC.

J is TRBJ2-3 and V is TRBV14; 10 bases fit TRBD1. Germline V gene data show CDR1 as SGHDN and CDR2 as FVKESK. V shed 5 bases, J shed 12 bases, and the junction held 11 bases outside the gene matches. This CDR3 has 14 residues. In nucleotides, the CDR3 is TGTGCCAGCAGCGCGAAGTTGCGGGACAGGGGTCAGTATTTT. Protein product: CASSAKLRDRGQYF.

This chain links TRBV6-6 with TRBJ1-5; no clear D gene. The CDR3 totals 14 residues. Trimming pared 7 bases from V and 7 bases from J, leaving 17 bases between. Germline V CDR1 and CDR2: MNHNY, SVGAGI (reference sequence). CDR3 sequence: CASTIGRENQPQHF. CDR3 nucleotide sequence: TGTGCCAGCACTATAGGACGGGAGAACCAGCCCCAGCATTTT.

The chain combines TRBV28 with TRBJ1-3; TRBD1 matches at 7 bases. Germline trimming cut 1 base from V and 0 bases from J; bases unmatched to any gene: 9. Germline-derived CDR1 and CDR2 are MDHEN and SYDVKM. The CDR3 is 18 residues long. The CDR3 loop reads CASSLFGDSASSGNTIYF. CDR3 nucleotides: TGTGCCAGCAGTTTATTCGGGGACAGCGCGAGCTCTGGAAACACCATATATTTT.

The chain carries TRBV6-5 and TRBJ1-4, with TRBD1 matching over 7 bases. With 2 bases clipped from V and 7 bases from J, the junction kept 7 bases outside the gene matches. From germline, CDR1 is MNHEY and CDR2 SVGAGI. The CDR3 runs to 15 residues. CDR3 loop: CASSYGAGGPEKLFF. The DNA of the CDR3 is TGTGCCAGCAGTTACGGGGCAGGGGGACCTGAAAAACTGTTTTTT.

This rearrangement joins TRBV9 to TRBJ2-1, with no clear D. There are 14 residues in the CDR3. Germline V lookup: CDR1 SGDLS, CDR2 YYNGEE. Trimming cost V 0 bases and J 6 bases, with 10 bases left between them. The CDR3 reads CASSVDVSLNEQFF. Here the CDR3 DNA reads TGTGCCAGCAGCGTAGATGTCTCTCTCAATGAGCAGTTCTTC.

V is TRBV6-6 and J is TRBJ2-1, with 13 bases lining up with TRBD2. The ends lost 4 bases at V and 6 bases at J; junction bases unmatched: 3. Germline V gene sequence: CDR1 MNHNY, CDR2 SVGAGI (reference sequence). The length of the CDR3 is 15 residues. The CDR3 sequence is CASSLTSGGGNEQFF. CDR3 bases: TGTGCCAGCAGTTTAACTAGCGGGGGGGGCAATGAGCAGTTCTTC.

This rearrangement joins TRBV29-1 to TRBJ1-2; D is unresolved. Trimming removed 4 bases at V and 0 bases at J, with 9 bases between. This CDR3 comprises 13 residues. The germline CDR1 and CDR2 sequences are SQVTM and ANQGSEA. In DNA form, the CDR3 reads TGCAGCGTTGCAGGTGGAGCTAACTATGGCTACACCTTC. Protein product: CSVAGGANYGYTF.

The table lists this clone with a count of one. The chain has TRBV7-9 and TRBJ2-2, with D perhaps TRBD1 or TRBD2 (6 bases each). CDR1 is SEHNR, CDR2 FQNEAQ, per germline (reference sequence). The CDR3 totals 15 residues. The V gene lost 5 bases and the J gene lost 3 bases, with 13 bases spanning the gap. In DNA, the CDR3 is TGTGCCAGCAGCCGGTGGGGGGCGGACACCGGGGAGCTGTTTTTT. Translating it yields CASSRWGADTGELFF. Based on the CDR3 plus reference TRBV7-9 and TRBJ2-2, the full variable domain is DTGVSQNPRHKITKRGQNVTFRCDPISEHNRLYWYRQTLGQGPEFLTYFQNEAQLEKSRLLSDRFSAERPKGSFSTLEIQRTEQGDSAMYLCASSRWGADTGELFFGEGSRLTVL.

The chain couples TRBV29-1 to TRBJ2-2; TRBD1 agrees at 7 bases. V was pared by 6 bases and J by 1 base, with 2 bases of the junction left unmatched. CDR1 and CDR2 (germline): SQVTM, ANQGSEA. The CDR3 runs to 13 residues. As DNA, the CDR3 is TGCAGCGTCTACAGGGGGAACACCGGGGAGCTGTTTTTT. The encoded protein is CSVYRGNTGELFF.

The gene calls are TRBV2 and TRBJ2-7, with TRBD1 matching 8 bases. The CDR3 has 12 residues. CDR1 SNHLY and CDR2 FYNNEI come from the germline V gene. V trimming: 6 bases; J trimming: 4 bases; junction bases outside the gene matches: 2. The CDR3, as DNA: TGTGCCAGCAGGGGACAGGTGTACGAGCAGTACTTC. This translates into CASRGQVYEQYF.

This chain uses TRBV25-1 with TRBJ2-5; possible D gene TRBD1, 6 bases. V gave up 5 bases and J gave up 4 bases, with 20 bases separating them. CDR3 length: 16 amino acids. From germline, CDR1 is MGHDK and CDR2 SYGVNS. The CDR3 is CASSKPGHLRGETQYF. The CDR3 nucleotides read TGTGCCAGCAGTAAACCGGGACACCTCCGGGGAGAGACCCAGTACTTC.

This chain joins TRBV19 and TRBJ2-1; 11 bases are shared with TRBD2. The V gene end was trimmed by 3 bases and the J gene end by 6 bases; junction bases not matched to a gene: 4. The germline V gene encodes CDR1 LNHDA and CDR2 SQIVND (reference sequence). The CDR3 totals 15 residues. CDR3 in amino acids: CASSISGLAGNEQFF. CDR3 bases: TGTGCCAGTAGTATCTCCGGACTAGCGGGCAATGAGCAGTTCTTC.

The CDR3 here is CASSPDPGRGNTIYF. CDR3 DNA sequence: TGTGCCAGCTCACCAGATCCGGGACGAGGAAACACCATATATTTT. The chain combines TRBV18 with TRBJ1-3; TRBD1 is a possible D gene (5 bases). V lost 2 bases, J lost 4 bases, and 12 bases lay in between. The germline V gene has CDR1 KGHSH and CDR2 LQKENI. The CDR3 spans 15 residues.

This clone was picked up a small number of times. J is TRBJ1-1 and V is TRBV6-6; 7 positions match TRBD1. V shed 7 bases and J 1 base; nucleotides not matched to a gene: 9. This CDR3 is 15 amino acids long. CDR1 is MNHNY and CDR2 is SVGAGI in the germline V gene (reference sequence). CDR3 residues: CASIQGGRQNTEAFF. CDR3 sequence (DNA): TGTGCCAGCATCCAAGGGGGCCGGCAGAACACTGAAGCTTTCTTT.